This T cell receptor (beta chain) was profiled in a study of blood T cell repertoires in COVID-19. Study as a whole: The cDNA or gDNA used as material had been derived from T cells, B-cell-depleted T cells, or PBMCs.

Authors' analysis steps: Amplification of reference gene primers provided the estimated nucleated cell counts. The table came from immunoSEQ multiplex PCR; TCRdb's copy has only in-frame clones and leaves some out. V, J and clone size are taken as reported in that table, and D and trimming were inferred from the DNA itself. Here the sample spans around 120,000 clones, over 60% being singletons. The sequenced material came from peripheral blood. The TCR originated in a woman of 80 years or more with acute or convalescent COVID-19.

The CDR3 region is CASSPLSGYDYGYTF. The CDR3 nucleotides are TGTGCCAGCTCACCATTGTCCGGGTACGACTATGGCTACACCTTC. The V and J genes are TRBV18 and TRBJ1-2; D remains unclear. The germline V gene has CDR1 KGHSH and CDR2 LQKENI. The CDR3 is 15 residues long. Trimming pared 2 bases from V and 3 bases from J, leaving 13 bases between.